The next 15 T cell receptor beta chains were all read from a single sample in a study of blood T cell repertoires in COVID-19. This table comes from immunoSEQ multiplex PCR, and its TCRdb copy is limited to in-frame clones, with some not included. The sample holds about 400,000 clones, more than 75% seen once. Sequencing was performed on PBMCs or T cells enriched from blood (not recorded which). These receptor sequences come from a middle-aged man in a cohort exposed to, infected with or recovered from COVID-19 (not recorded which).

This chain connects TRBV6-5 to TRBJ1-5; TRBD1 aligns across 7 bases. J was trimmed by 1 base and V by 2 bases; bases with no gene match: 5. Germline V lookup: CDR1 MNHEY, CDR2 SVGAGI. The length of the CDR3 is 16 residues. CDR3 protein: CASSYRAGGSNQPQHF. The CDR3 nucleotides read TGTGCCAGCAGTTACAGGGCAGGGGGGAGCAATCAGCCCCAGCATTTT.

This chain joins TRBV11-2 and TRBJ1-5; D gene uncertain. Trimming stripped 5 bases from V and 1 base from J, with 3 bases between. The germline CDR1 and CDR2 sequences are SGHAT and FQNNGV. CDR3 length: 12 amino acids. The CDR3 loop is CASSESNQPQHF. CDR3 nucleotide sequence: TGTGCCAGCAGCGAGAGCAATCAGCCCCAGCATTTT.

The chain has TRBV4-1 and TRBJ1-2; 8 bases are a match to TRBD1. Trimming at V came to 2 bases and at J to 2 bases, leaving 4 bases not matched to a gene. The CDR3 is 15 amino acids. CDR1 MGHRA and CDR2 YSYEKL come from the germline V gene. The CDR3 sequence is CASSQTGTGNYGYTF. As DNA, the CDR3 is TGCGCCAGCAGCCAAACCGGGACAGGAAACTATGGCTACACCTTC.

In its sample, this clone was seen once. The chain carries TRBV5-1 and TRBJ2-6, with D uncertain. This CDR3 is 15 amino acids long. Per germline, CDR1 SGHRS and CDR2 YFSETQ. The germline V and J ends were trimmed by 2 bases and 0 bases, with 6 bases remaining between them. The chain's CDR3 is CASSFPRSGANVLTF. The CDR3 nucleotides read TGCGCCAGCAGCTTTCCCCGCTCTGGGGCCAACGTCCTGACTTTC.

The chain employs TRBV7-3 and TRBJ2-2, with TRBD2 matching 7 bases. CDR1 and CDR2 (germline): SGHTA, FQGTGA. The CDR3 sequence is 13 residues long. Trimming cost V 3 bases and J 5 bases; bases outside gene matches: 0. This chain's CDR3 is CASSLGGTGELFF. The CDR3, as DNA: TGTGCCAGCAGCTTGGGAGGGACCGGGGAGCTGTTTTTT.

This clone was found once. This chain links TRBV9 with TRBJ2-3, with a weak D call TRBD1 (5 bases). CDR3 length equals 14 residues. Germline V gives CDR1 SGDLS, CDR2 YYNGEE. The V end was cut by 1 base, the J end by 4 bases, with 10 bases between. The CDR3 reads CASSVLGVADTQYF. In DNA form, the CDR3 reads TGTGCCAGCAGCGTACTAGGGGTGGCAGATACGCAGTATTTT.

The V call is TRBV14, the J call TRBJ1-6, with D unclear. CDR1 and CDR2 from the germline V gene are SGHDN and FVKESK. The CDR3 covers 13 residues. Trimming left V 1 base short and J 6 bases short, with 4 bases between. The CDR3 bases are TGTGCCAGCAGCCAAGCCGGTAATTCACCCCTCCACTTT. Translation: CASSQAGNSPLHF.

The genes are TRBV27 and TRBJ2-2; no clear D. CDR3 length equals 13 residues. Germline CDR1 and CDR2: MNHEY and SMNVEV (reference sequence). V lost 3 bases and J lost 7, with 9 bases in between. CDR3: CASSFPPGGELFF. CDR3 sequence (DNA): TGTGCCAGCAGTTTTCCACCCGGCGGGGAGCTGTTTTTT.

The chain joins TRBV30 to TRBJ1-4; D remains ambiguous. Trimming stripped 1 base from V and 7 bases from J, with 16 bases between. The CDR3 has 15 residues. Germline V gene lookup returns CDR1 GTSNPN and CDR2 SVGIG (reference sequence). CDR3 sequence reads: CAWSAGLPPGEKLFF. CDR3 in DNA: TGTGCCTGGAGTGCTGGGCTTCCTCCTGGTGAAAAACTGTTTTTT. Together with reference TRBV30 and TRBJ1-4, the CDR3 gives the full variable domain: SQTIHQWPATLVQPVGSPLSLECTVEGTSNPNLYWYRQAAGRGLQLLFYSVGIGQISSEVPQNLSASRPQDRQFILSSKKLLLSDSGFYLCAWSAGLPPGEKLFFGSGTQLSVL.

Notes on this clone: The same CDR3 can be traced to other DNA sequences in this sample. The chain combines TRBV5-1 with TRBJ1-2, with D possibly being TRBD1 (6 bases). Germline V gives CDR1 SGHRS, CDR2 YFSETQ. The length of the CDR3 is 13 residues. The germline V and J ends were trimmed by 5 bases and 3 bases, with 11 bases remaining between them. The CDR3 here is CASSPGQDYGYTF. The CDR3 DNA sequence: TGCGCCAGCAGTCCGGGACAAGACTATGGCTACACCTTC.

V gene TRBV11-3 combines with J gene TRBJ2-1; 11 bases fit TRBD2. In germline, CDR1 is SGHNT, CDR2 YENEEA. The CDR3 consists of 15 residues. V lost 5 bases and J lost 4; bases outside the gene matches: 4. The CDR3 DNA reads as TGTGCCAGCAGCCCCGGGACTAGCGGTTACAATGAGCAGTTCTTC. Its translation is CASSPGTSGYNEQFF.

The chain recombines TRBV10-3 with TRBJ2-1; 10 bases match TRBD2. This CDR3 has 14 amino acids. The ends lost 7 bases at V and 7 bases at J; junction bases unmatched: 7. Germline CDR1 ENHRY, CDR2 SYGVKD. The CDR3 spells CAINPGLASNEQFF. Here the CDR3 DNA reads TGTGCCATCAACCCGGGACTAGCGTCAAATGAGCAGTTCTTC.

The DNA for the CDR3 is TGTGCCAGCATGGTGGCCGGGGGACAGGAAACAGATACGCAGTATTTT. As protein: CASMVAGGQETDTQYF. The chain employs TRBV21-1 and TRBJ2-3; the D segment call TRBD1 is taken from the table without a DNA check. TRBV21-1 is termed a pseudogene. The CDR3 consists of 16 residues.

V gene TRBV28 combines with J gene TRBJ1-5, with TRBD1 identical over 8 bases. The CDR3 length is 13 residues. Germline V lookup: CDR1 MDHEN, CDR2 SYDVKM. Trimming at V came to 4 bases and at J to 7 bases, leaving 3 bases not matched to a gene. The CDR3 is CASSWTGKQPQHF. CDR3 sequence (DNA): TGTGCCAGCAGTTGGACAGGGAAGCAGCCCCAGCATTTT.

This clone was seen only a few times. The rearrangement links TRBV18 to TRBJ1-6, with a weak D call TRBD1 (6 bases). V lost 0 bases to trimming and J lost 17 bases, with 11 bases between them. There are 12 residues in the CDR3. CDR1 and CDR2 (germline): KGHSH, LQKENI. The CDR3 bases are TGTGCCAGCTCACCACCGCAGGGGAGGGTCCACTTT. It encodes CASSPPQGRVHF.